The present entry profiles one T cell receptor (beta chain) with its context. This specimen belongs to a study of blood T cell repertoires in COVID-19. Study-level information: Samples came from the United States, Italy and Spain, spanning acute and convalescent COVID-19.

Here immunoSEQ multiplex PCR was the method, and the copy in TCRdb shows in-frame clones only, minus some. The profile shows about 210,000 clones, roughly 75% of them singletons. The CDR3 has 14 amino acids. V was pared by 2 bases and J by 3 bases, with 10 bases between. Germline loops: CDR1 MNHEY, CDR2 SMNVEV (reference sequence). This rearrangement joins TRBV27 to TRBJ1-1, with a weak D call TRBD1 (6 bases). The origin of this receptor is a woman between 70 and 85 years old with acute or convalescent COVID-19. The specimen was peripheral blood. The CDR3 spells CASSLTGQYTEAFF. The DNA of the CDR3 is TGTGCCAGCAGTTTAACAGGACAGTACACTGAAGCTTTCTTT.